These T cell receptor beta chains were read from a single sample in a study of post-analysis software for immune sequencing data. TCRdb passed the PCR reads through MiXCR, listing each CDR3 protein once. This repertoire shows about 800,000 distinct CDR3 sequences, just under 30% found once; its top ten account for about 0.5%. Sample: blood. Every receptor here comes from a girl aged 10 to 17 with multiple sclerosis. CDR3s include the opening cysteine and the closing phenylalanine or tryptophan. The order of the fields is clone size, J gene, D gene, V gene, CDR3 DNA, CDR3 protein. A D gene is named only where the DNA matches it firmly. Some rows mark clone size as missing; the rest say once, few, many or name a class of expanded clone.

>.|TRBJ1-1|.|TRBV20-1
TGCAGTGCTACGCGAATCCGGGGGACGAACACTGAAGCTTTCTTT
CSATRIRGTNTEAFF
>.|TRBJ1-5|.|TRBV6-2/TRBV6-3
TGTGCCAGCAGTTACCCCACCGCGGGCAGGGGCAATCAGCCCCAGCATTTT
CASSYPTAGRGNQPQHF
>.|TRBJ1-1|TRBD1|TRBV7-8
TGTGCCAGCAGCCGACTTATGACAGGGACTAACACTGAAGCTTTCTTT
CASSRLMTGTNTEAFF
>few|TRBJ1-2|.|TRBV28
TGTGCCAGCCAGAGGACGTACAACTATGGCTACACCTTC
CASQRTYNYGYTF
>.|TRBJ1-2|TRBD1|TRBV6-2/TRBV6-3
TGTGCCGCCGGCGTTACGGGACAGGGAGTCTATGGCTACACCTTC
CAAGVTGQGVYGYTF
>.|TRBJ2-3|TRBD2|TRBV5-1
TGCGCCAGCAGCCCAAGGACTGGCGGGGGGGCAGCCAGCACAGATACGCAGTATTTT
CASSPRTGGGAASTDTQYF
>.|TRBJ2-5|.|TRBV18
TGTGCCAGCTCACCACCCCCGGGCAGACAAGAGACCCAGTACTTC
CASSPPPGRQETQYF
>few|TRBJ1-5|TRBD1|TRBV25-1
TGTGCCAGCAGACAGGGGTATAATCAGCCCCAGCATTTT
CASRQGYNQPQHF
>.|TRBJ2-5|TRBD1|TRBV7-9
TGTGCCAGCAGCCCCACGACAGGGTATGGCCAAGAGACCCAGTACTTC
CASSPTTGYGQETQYF
>many|TRBJ2-7|TRBD1|TRBV5-1
TGCGCCAGCAGCAGCCGGGACAGGGACGAGCAGTACTTC
CASSSRDRDEQYF
>.|TRBJ2-2|.|TRBV20-1
TGCAGTGCTAGTCGGGACGACATCGGCGGGGAGCTGTTTTTT
CSASRDDIGGELFF
>many|TRBJ2-5|TRBD1|TRBV28
TGTGCCAGCAGTTTGAGGACAGGACGGGAGACCCAGTACTTC
CASSLRTGRETQYF
>few|TRBJ2-1|.|TRBV6-5
TGTGCCAGCAGTTACTCGTGGGGGCAGTCCTACAATGAGCAGTTCTTC
CASSYSWGQSYNEQFF
>.|TRBJ2-7|TRBD2|TRBV6-6
TGTGCCAGCTTCAACGGACTAGCTGGCGAGCAGTACTTC
CASFNGLAGEQYF
>few|TRBJ1-2|.|TRBV5-1
TGCGCCAGCAGCTCCGGACGGGGATTGGAGGGCTACACCTTC
CASSSGRGLEGYTF
>.|TRBJ2-4|TRBD2|TRBV20-1
TGCAGTGCTAGTCTAGCGGGAGTTGTGACCAAAAACATTCAGTACTTC
CSASLAGVVTKNIQYF
>few|TRBJ1-1|.|TRBV5-1
TGCGCCAGCAGTCAGCATCAGGACACTGAAGCTTTCTTT
CASSQHQDTEAFF
>.|TRBJ2-5|.|TRBV11-2
TGTGCCAGCAGCCCCCTGTTAGGGGGGGGGGCCGGGGAGACCCAGTACTTC
CASSPLLGGGAGETQYF
>.|TRBJ1-2|.|TRBV6-2/TRBV6-3
TGTGCCAGCAGTTACTCGAGTCTCTATGGCTACACCTTC
CASSYSSLYGYTF
>few|TRBJ1-1|.|TRBV28
TGTGCCAGCATAGGGGGTCCCAACACTGAAGCTTTCTTT
CASIGGPNTEAFF
>few|TRBJ2-1|.|TRBV29-1
TGCAGCGTCGTAGCGGAAACTAGCTCCTACAATGAGCAGTTCTTC
CSVVAETSSYNEQFF
>.|TRBJ2-1|.|TRBV20-1
TGCAGTGTTAGAGCTACCAGCGGGTATAACAATGAGCAGTTCTTC
CSVRATSGYNNEQFF
>.|TRBJ2-3|.|TRBV12-3/TRBV12-4
TGTGCCAGCAGTTTTATGAGGCCGATGAAAGCAGATACGGAGTATTTT
CASSFMRPMKADTEYF
>few|TRBJ2-1|TRBD2|TRBV20-1
TGCAGTGCCTTAGCGGGGGGGATTGATGAGCAGTTCTTC
CSALAGGIDEQFF
>.|TRBJ1-1|.|TRBV5-1
TGCGCCAGCAGCTTGGGAAGGGGAGACACTGAAGCTTTCTTT
CASSLGRGDTEAFF
>.|TRBJ2-1|.|TRBV28
TGTGCCAGCAGTTTCCCCCAAACCCCCAATGAGCAGTTCTTC
CASSFPQTPNEQFF
>.|TRBJ2-5|.|TRBV27
TGTGCCAGCAGTTACGGGGGCTACAATGAGCAGTACTTC
CASSYGGYNEQYF
>few|TRBJ2-3|.|TRBV2
TGTGCCACCCGGTACAGCAGCACAGATACGCAGTATTTT
CATRYSSTDTQYF
>.|TRBJ2-3|TRBD2|TRBV4-3
TGCGCCAGCAGCCAGGCCACTAGCGGGAGGACAGATACGCAGTATTTT
CASSQATSGRTDTQYF
>.|TRBJ2-5|.|TRBV7-2
TGTGCCAGCAGCTGGTATGGAACCCAAGAGACCCAGTACTTC
CASSWYGTQETQYF
>.|TRBJ1-2|.|TRBV12-3/TRBV12-4
TGTGCCAGCAGTCCCTATCAGGACGGCTATGGCTACACCTTC
CASSPYQDGYGYTF
>.|TRBJ2-7|TRBD1|TRBV28
TGTGCCACCACCACCGGGACAGGTACCTACGAGCAGTACTTC
CATTTGTGTYEQYF
>.|TRBJ2-3|TRBD1|TRBV7-2
TGTGCCAGCAGTGCGACAGGGGTTGGCACAGATACGCAGTATTTT
CASSATGVGTDTQYF
>.|TRBJ1-4|TRBD1|TRBV4-1
TGCGCCAGCAGCCAAGGGGACAGGGGACTTAATGAGAAACTGTTTTTT
CASSQGDRGLNEKLFF
>.|TRBJ1-1|TRBD1|TRBV20-1
TGCAGTGCTAGAATTCCCGGACAGGCCCATAGCTTGAACACTGAAGCTTTCTTT
CSARIPGQAHSLNTEAFF
>.|TRBJ1-1|TRBD1|TRBV19
TGTGCCAGTAGTCCCGGGACAGGGAAGAACACTGAAGCTTTCTTT
CASSPGTGKNTEAFF
>many|TRBJ2-3|TRBD2|TRBV20-1
TGCAGTGCTAGCCTCGGACTAGCGGGAGGGGCTGATACGCAGTATTTT
CSASLGLAGGADTQYF
>few|TRBJ2-5|.|TRBV27
TGTGCCAGCAGTTTATCAGTCAGGGCGGAGACCCAGTACTTC
CASSLSVRAETQYF
>few|TRBJ2-5|TRBD2|TRBV10-3
TGTGCCATCAGTGAGTGGGGGGGAGAGACCCAGTACTTC
CAISEWGGETQYF
>.|TRBJ2-7|TRBD2|TRBV5-1
TGCGCCAGCAGCCACCCTAGCGGGAGGCCCTCGGAGCAGTACTTC
CASSHPSGRPSEQYF
>.|TRBJ1-4|.|TRBV7-9
TGTGCCAGCAGCTTAAGTTCTAGGGAAAAACTGTTTTTT
CASSLSSREKLFF
>.|TRBJ1-5|.|TRBV6-1
TGTGCCAGCAGTGAAGCAACAGGTGGGGTCGGTCAGCCCCAGCATTTT
CASSEATGGVGQPQHF
>.|TRBJ2-7|TRBD2|TRBV7-9
TGTGCCAGCAGCTCGGGGGGTTTTAGCGAGCAGTACTTC
CASSSGGFSEQYF
>.|TRBJ2-7|.|TRBV10-3
TGTGCCATCAGCCGAACAGGGATACCTACGGGCGAGCAGTACTTC
CAISRTGIPTGEQYF
>.|TRBJ2-1|.|TRBV11-3
TGTGCCGGCAGCTTGGCGACTGAATACAATGAGCAGTTCTTC
CAGSLATEYNEQFF
>.|TRBJ2-1|TRBD1|TRBV18
TGTGCCAGCTCAACACAGGGGAAATCCTACAATGAGCAGTTCTTC
CASSTQGKSYNEQFF
>.|TRBJ2-1|TRBD2|TRBV5-5
TGTGCCAGCAGCCGGACTAGCGGGAACAACAATGAGCAGTTCTTC
CASSRTSGNNNEQFF
>few|TRBJ2-3|.|TRBV20-1
TGCAGTGCTCCGGCGGAGGGGAGGACAGATACGCAGTATTTT
CSAPAEGRTDTQYF
>.|TRBJ1-2|TRBD1|TRBV27
TGTGCCAGCGGTGAGGGGGCGAGTGGCTACACCTTC
CASGEGASGYTF
>.|TRBJ1-1|.|TRBV18
TGTGCCAGCTCACCTCTCAGCCAGAACACTGAAGCTTTCTTT
CASSPLSQNTEAFF
>.|TRBJ2-7|TRBD2|TRBV9
TGTGCCAGCAGCGGAGCCCGCAGCGGGAGGGCCCCCTACGAGCAGTACTTC
CASSGARSGRAPYEQYF
>few|TRBJ1-1|.|TRBV12-3/TRBV12-4
TGTGCCAGCAGTCCAAGTAGTATCGGGAACACTGAAGCTTTCTTT
CASSPSSIGNTEAFF
>.|TRBJ2-3|.|TRBV6-5
TGTGCCAGCACTGTAACTCCGGGACAAAGCACAGATACGCAGTATTTT
CASTVTPGQSTDTQYF